This TCR beta chain is from a study of T cells in Graves' hyperthyroidism and ophthalmopathy. This clonotype was counted between two and nine times. Patients were excluded because of uncontrolled infection, other autoimmune disease, pregnancy or lactation. Every diagnosis used clinical symptoms, serum thyroxine and TRAb, thyroid ultrasound and orbital computed tomography. The PBMCs had their origin in approximately 10 ml of fresh peripheral blood. Amplification yielded TCR beta CDR3 regions, with RNA transcripts as the source. Carried out on the TCR CDR3, a first-round RT-PCR used the HTBI primer set. Via MiXCR, TCRdb re-called the multiplex PCR reads, giving one row per CDR3 protein. The sample records around 500,000 distinct CDR3 sequences, 12% to 15% being singletons. The CDR3 runs to 14 residues. V lost 2 bases, J lost 5 bases, and 11 bases lay in between. CDR1 and CDR2 from the germline V gene are SEHNR and FQNEAQ (reference sequence).

The sample consisted of blood. V gene TRBV7-9 combines with J gene TRBJ2-3; D gene unclear. This sequence originates from a woman aged 40 to 50 with Graves' hyperthyroidism. CDR3 nucleotides: TGTGCCAGCAGCTTACCGCAGCTGAAAGATACGCAGTATTTT. It is translated as CASSLPQLKDTQYF.